The 10 T cell receptor beta chains listed next were all sequenced from one sample in a study of type 1 regulatory T cells. TCRdb re-called the reads with MiXCR, one entry per CDR3 protein. The sample holds tens of thousands of distinct CDR3 sequences; less than 65% are singletons and the top ten take 1.8%. No antigen has been identified for these receptors. The sample consisted of cultured non-Tr1 T cells, either the whole culture or a sorted T cell fraction (not recorded which). These receptor sequences come from a human donor in good health.

In nucleotides, the CDR3 is TGCGCCAGCAGCTTACTAGCGGGCCTATACAATGAGCAGTTCTTC. This encodes CASSLLAGLYNEQFF. The rearrangement uses TRBV5-1 and TRBJ2-1; 9 bases are shared with TRBD2. The CDR3 is made up of 15 amino acids. The J segment lost 4 bases and the V segment lost 2 bases, leaving 4 bases of the junction unmatched. Germline loops: CDR1 SGHRS, CDR2 YFSETQ.

The chain carries TRBV20-1 and TRBJ2-1; maybe TRBD1 (5 bases). V was pared by 6 bases and J by 4 bases, with 19 bases between. Germline CDR1 and CDR2: DFQATT and SNEGSKA (reference sequence). This CDR3 region has 15 residues. Written as DNA, the CDR3 is TGCAGTGCCCCAACCGACAGCGAAGGATACAATGAGCAGTTCTTC. Its protein is CSAPTDSEGYNEQFF.

This chain connects TRBV7-7 to TRBJ2-2; D is unclear. The CDR3 runs to 14 residues. In germline, CDR1 is SSHAT, CDR2 FNYEAQ (reference sequence). The V and J ends lost 5 bases and 4 bases respectively, with 11 bases between them. CDR3 protein: CASSKMGITGELFF. The CDR3 coding sequence is TGTGCCAGCAGCAAGATGGGTATCACCGGGGAGCTGTTTTTT.

This clonotype was counted only a few times. The J gene is TRBJ2-3, the V gene TRBV2; 11 bases are shared with TRBD2. Germline V gene data show CDR1 as SNHLY and CDR2 as FYNNEI. V gave up 7 bases and J gave up 5 bases; unmatched junction bases: 8. The CDR3 sequence is 15 residues long. The CDR3 sequence is CASIPTGLAGDTQYF. In nucleotides, the CDR3 is TGTGCCAGCATTCCAACCGGACTAGCGGGAGATACGCAGTATTTT.

The chain has TRBV28 and TRBJ2-7, with D perhaps being TRBD1 or TRBD2 (5 bases each). This CDR3 has 16 amino acids. The V end was cut by 2 bases, the J end by 0 bases, with 14 bases between. Germline loops: CDR1 MDHEN, CDR2 SYDVKM. The CDR3 DNA is TGTGCCAGCAGTTTAGAGGGACCCCTCCTCTCCTACGAGCAGTACTTC. This gives the protein CASSLEGPLLSYEQYF.

The chain is built from TRBV28 and TRBJ2-1; D uncertain. The CDR3 has 10 residues. V lost 7 bases and J lost 9, with 7 bases in between. CDR1 and CDR2 from the germline V gene are MDHEN and SYDVKM. CDR3 protein: CASIGGEQFF. For the CDR3, the DNA is TGTGCCAGCATTGGCGGTGAGCAGTTCTTC.

V gene TRBV20-1 combines with J gene TRBJ2-1; D gene unclear. V was cut by 0 bases and J by 4 bases, with 1 base left in between. The CDR3 has 11 residues. Germline CDR1 and CDR2: DFQATT and SNEGSKA (reference sequence). This CDR3 reads CSAREYNEQFF. In DNA form, the CDR3 reads TGCAGTGCTAGAGAATACAATGAGCAGTTCTTC.

This clonotype was recorded many times. The chain combines TRBV5-1 with TRBJ2-7, with 7 bases identical to TRBD1. This CDR3 region has 14 residues. Trimming cost V 4 bases and J 2 bases; bases outside gene matches: 6. The germline V gene has CDR1 SGHRS and CDR2 YFSETQ. The DNA for the CDR3 is TGCGCCAGCAGCACCGGACAGGCAACCTACGAGCAGTACTTC. Protein: CASSTGQATYEQYF.

The V gene is TRBV6-5, the J gene TRBJ1-5; D not certain. V dropped 0 bases and J dropped 2 bases, with 5 bases sitting between them. The CDR3 covers 14 residues. Germline CDR1 reads MNHEY; CDR2 reads SVGAGI. CDR3 DNA sequence: TGTGCCAGCAGTTACTCGGGTGGCAATCAGCCCCAGCATTTT. Translating gives CASSYSGGNQPQHF.

In this sample, this clonotype is medium-sized. V and J are TRBV20-1 and TRBJ1-1; D is unresolved. Trimming took off 4 bases at V and 2 bases at J, with 11 bases between the two ends. This CDR3 contains 13 residues. In germline, CDR1 is DFQATT, CDR2 SNEGSKA (reference sequence). The CDR3 spells CSAKDVKNTEAFF. CDR3 DNA: TGCAGTGCTAAGGACGTAAAAAACACTGAAGCTTTCTTT.